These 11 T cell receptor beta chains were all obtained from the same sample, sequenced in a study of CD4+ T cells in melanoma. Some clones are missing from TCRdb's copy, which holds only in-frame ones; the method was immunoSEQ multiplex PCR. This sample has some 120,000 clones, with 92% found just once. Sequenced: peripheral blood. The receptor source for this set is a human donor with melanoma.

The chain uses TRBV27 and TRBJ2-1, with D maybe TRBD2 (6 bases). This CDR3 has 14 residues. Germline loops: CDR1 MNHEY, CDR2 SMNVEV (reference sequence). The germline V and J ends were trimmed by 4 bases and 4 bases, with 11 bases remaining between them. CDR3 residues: CASSWAGGYNEQFF. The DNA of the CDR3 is TGTGCCAGCAGTTGGGCCGGGGGATACAATGAGCAGTTCTTC.

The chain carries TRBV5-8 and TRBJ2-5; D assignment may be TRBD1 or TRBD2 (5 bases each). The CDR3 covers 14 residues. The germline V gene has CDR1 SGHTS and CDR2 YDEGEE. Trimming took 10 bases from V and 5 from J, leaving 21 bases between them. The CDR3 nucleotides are TGTGCCGGGAGACGTACAGGTTCGGGGGAGACCCAGTACTTC. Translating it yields CAGRRTGSGETQYF.

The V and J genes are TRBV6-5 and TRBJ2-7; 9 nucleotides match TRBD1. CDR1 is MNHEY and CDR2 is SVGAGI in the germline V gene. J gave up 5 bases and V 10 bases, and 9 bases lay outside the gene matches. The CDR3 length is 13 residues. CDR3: CATQNRGQNEQYF. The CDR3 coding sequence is TGTGCCACCCAAAACAGGGGGCAAAACGAGCAGTACTTC.

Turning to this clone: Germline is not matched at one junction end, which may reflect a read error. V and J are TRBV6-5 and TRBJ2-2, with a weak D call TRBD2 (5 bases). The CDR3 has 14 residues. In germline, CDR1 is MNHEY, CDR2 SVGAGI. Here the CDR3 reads CASRVSGNSGELFF. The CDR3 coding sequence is TGTGCCAGCAGGGTCTCGGGGAACTCCGGGGAGCTGTTTTTT.

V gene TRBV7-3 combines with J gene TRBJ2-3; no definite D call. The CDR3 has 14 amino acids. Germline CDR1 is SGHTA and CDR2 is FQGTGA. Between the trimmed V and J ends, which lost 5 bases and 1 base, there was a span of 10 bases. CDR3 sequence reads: CASSPYLGTDTQYF. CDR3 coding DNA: TGTGCCAGCAGCCCATACCTAGGCACAGATACGCAGTATTTT.

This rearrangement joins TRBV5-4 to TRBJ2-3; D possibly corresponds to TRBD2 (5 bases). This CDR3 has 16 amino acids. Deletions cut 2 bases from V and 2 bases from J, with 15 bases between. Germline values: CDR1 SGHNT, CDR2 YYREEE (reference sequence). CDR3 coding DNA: TGTGCCAGCAGCTTCGGAGGAAAAATCGCCACAGATACGCAGTATTTT. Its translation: CASSFGGKIATDTQYF.

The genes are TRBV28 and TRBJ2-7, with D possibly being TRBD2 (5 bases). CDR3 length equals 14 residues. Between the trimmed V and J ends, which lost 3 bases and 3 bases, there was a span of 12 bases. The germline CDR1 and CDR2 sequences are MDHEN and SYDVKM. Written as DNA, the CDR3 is TGTGCCAGCAGTTTTGAGGGAGTTCTCTACGAGCAGTACTTC. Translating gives CASSFEGVLYEQYF.

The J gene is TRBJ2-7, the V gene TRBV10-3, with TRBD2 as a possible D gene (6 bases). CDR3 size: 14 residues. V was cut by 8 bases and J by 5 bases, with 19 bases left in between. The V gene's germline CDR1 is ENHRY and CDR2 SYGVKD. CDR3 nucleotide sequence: TGTGCCATCCGCATCGGGGGAGAAACTGACGAGCAGTACTTC. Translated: CAIRIGGETDEQYF.

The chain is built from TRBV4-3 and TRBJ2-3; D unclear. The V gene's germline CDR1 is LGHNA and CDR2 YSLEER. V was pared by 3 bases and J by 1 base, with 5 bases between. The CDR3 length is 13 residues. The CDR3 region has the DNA TGCGCCAGCAGCCATCCGGGCACAGATACGCAGTATTTT. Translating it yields CASSHPGTDTQYF.

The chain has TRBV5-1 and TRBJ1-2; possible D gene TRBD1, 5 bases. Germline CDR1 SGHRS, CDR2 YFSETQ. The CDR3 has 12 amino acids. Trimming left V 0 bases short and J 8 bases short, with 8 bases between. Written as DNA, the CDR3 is TGCGCCAGCAGCTTGGTGAGGGGCGGCTACACCTTC. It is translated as CASSLVRGGYTF.

The CDR3 DNA is TGTGCCAGCAGTGCGGGCAGGGCTCGGAGTGAGGCCATATATTTT. Translating gives CASSAGRARSEAIYF. This chain links TRBV2 with TRBJ1-3; D is perhaps TRBD1 (5 bases). Trimming shortened V by 4 bases and J by 11 bases, and 21 bases separated the two germline ends. This CDR3 has 15 amino acids. Per the germline V gene, CDR1 is SNHLY and CDR2 is FYNNEI.